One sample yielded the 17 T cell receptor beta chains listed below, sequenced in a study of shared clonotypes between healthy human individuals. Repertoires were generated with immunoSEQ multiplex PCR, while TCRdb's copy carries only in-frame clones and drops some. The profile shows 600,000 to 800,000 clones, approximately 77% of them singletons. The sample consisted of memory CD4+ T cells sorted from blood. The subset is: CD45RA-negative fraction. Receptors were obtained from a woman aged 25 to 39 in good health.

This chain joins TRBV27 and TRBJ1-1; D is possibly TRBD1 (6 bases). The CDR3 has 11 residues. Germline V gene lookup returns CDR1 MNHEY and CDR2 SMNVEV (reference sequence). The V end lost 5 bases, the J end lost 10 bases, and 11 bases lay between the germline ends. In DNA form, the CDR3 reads TGTGCCAGCAGTCAAGGGGGTCGAGCTTTCTTT. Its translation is CASSQGGRAFF.

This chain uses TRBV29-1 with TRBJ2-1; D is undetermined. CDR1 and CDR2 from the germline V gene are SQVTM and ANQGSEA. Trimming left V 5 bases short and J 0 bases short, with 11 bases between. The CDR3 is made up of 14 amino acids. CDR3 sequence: CSVSLASSYNEQFF. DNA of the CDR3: TGCAGCGTTTCCCTGGCTAGCTCCTACAATGAGCAGTTCTTC.

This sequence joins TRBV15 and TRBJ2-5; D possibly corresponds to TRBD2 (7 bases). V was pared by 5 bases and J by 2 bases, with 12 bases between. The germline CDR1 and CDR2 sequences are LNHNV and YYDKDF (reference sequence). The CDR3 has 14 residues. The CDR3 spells CATSGGGRQETQYF. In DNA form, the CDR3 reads TGTGCCACCAGCGGGGGCGGGAGACAAGAGACCCAGTACTTC.

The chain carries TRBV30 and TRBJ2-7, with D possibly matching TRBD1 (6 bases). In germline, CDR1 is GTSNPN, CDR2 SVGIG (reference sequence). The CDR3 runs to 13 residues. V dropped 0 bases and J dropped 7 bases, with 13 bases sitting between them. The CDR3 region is CAWSVQSQGEQYF. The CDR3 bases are TGTGCCTGGAGTGTACAGAGTCAGGGGGAGCAGTACTTC.

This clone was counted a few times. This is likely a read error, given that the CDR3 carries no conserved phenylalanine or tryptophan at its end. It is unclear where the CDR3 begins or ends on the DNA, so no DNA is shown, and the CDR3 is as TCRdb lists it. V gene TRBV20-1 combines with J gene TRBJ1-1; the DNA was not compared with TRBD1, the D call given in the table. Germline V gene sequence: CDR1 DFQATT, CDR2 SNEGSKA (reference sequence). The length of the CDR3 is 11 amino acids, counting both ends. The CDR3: CSAAGQDPPGI.

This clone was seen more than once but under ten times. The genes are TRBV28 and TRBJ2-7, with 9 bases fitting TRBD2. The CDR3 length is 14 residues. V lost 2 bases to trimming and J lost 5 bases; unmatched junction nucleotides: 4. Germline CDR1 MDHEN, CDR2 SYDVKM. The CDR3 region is CASSLAGGPNEQYF. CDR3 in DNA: TGTGCCAGCAGTTTAGCGGGAGGGCCCAACGAGCAGTACTTC. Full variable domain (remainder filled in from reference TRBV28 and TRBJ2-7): DVKVTQSSRYLVKRTGEKVFLECVQDMDHENMFWYRQDPGLGLRLIYFSYDVKMKEKGDIPEGYSVSREKKERFSLILESASTNQTSMYLCASSLAGGPNEQYFGPGTRLTVT.

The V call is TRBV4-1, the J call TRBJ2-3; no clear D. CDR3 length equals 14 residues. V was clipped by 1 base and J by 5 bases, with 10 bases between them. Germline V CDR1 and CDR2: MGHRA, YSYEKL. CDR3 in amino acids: CASSQGLMRDTQYF. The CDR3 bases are TGCGCCAGCAGCCAAGGACTTATGAGAGATACGCAGTATTTT.

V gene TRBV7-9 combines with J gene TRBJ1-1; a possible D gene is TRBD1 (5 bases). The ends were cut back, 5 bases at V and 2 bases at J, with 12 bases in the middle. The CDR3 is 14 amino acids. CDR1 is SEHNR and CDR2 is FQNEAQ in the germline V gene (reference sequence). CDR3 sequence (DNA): TGTGCCAGCAGCACCGACAGTTACAACACTGAAGCTTTCTTT. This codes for CASSTDSYNTEAFF.

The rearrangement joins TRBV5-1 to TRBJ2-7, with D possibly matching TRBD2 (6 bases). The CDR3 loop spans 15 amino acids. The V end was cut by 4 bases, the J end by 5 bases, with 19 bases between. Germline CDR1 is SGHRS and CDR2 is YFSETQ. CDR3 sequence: CASSTGDWFVNEQYF. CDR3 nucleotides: TGCGCCAGCAGCACCGGGGACTGGTTCGTGAACGAGCAGTACTTC.

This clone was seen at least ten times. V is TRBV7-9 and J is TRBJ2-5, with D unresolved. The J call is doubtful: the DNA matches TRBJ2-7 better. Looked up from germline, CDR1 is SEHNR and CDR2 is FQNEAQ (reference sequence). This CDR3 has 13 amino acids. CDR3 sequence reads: CASSLGPVNEQYF. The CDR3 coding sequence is TGTGCCAGCAGCTTAGGTCCCGTCAACGAGCAGTACTTC.

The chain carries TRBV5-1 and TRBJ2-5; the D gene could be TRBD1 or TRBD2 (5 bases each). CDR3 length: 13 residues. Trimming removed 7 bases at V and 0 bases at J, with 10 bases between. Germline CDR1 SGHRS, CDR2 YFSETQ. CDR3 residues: CASESGHQETQYF. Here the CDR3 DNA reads TGCGCCAGCGAGTCGGGGCACCAAGAGACCCAGTACTTC.

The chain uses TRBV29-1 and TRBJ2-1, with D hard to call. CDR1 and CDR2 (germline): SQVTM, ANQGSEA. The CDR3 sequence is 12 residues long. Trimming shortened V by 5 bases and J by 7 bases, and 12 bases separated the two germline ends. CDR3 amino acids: CSVRSMGNEQFF. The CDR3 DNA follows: TGCAGCGTTAGGTCTATGGGAAATGAGCAGTTCTTC.

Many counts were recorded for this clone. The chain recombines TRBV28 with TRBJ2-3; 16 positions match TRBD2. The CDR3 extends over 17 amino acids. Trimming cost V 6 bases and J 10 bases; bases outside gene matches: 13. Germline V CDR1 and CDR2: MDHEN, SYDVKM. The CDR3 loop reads CASSRGLAGGPRNAQYF. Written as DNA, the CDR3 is TGTGCCAGCAGCAGGGGACTAGCGGGAGGGCCACGCAATGCGCAGTATTTT. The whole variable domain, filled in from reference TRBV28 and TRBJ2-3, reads DVKVTQSSRYLVKRTGEKVFLECVQDMDHENMFWYRQDPGLGLRLIYFSYDVKMKEKGDIPEGYSVSREKKERFSLILESASTNQTSMYLCASSRGLAGGPRNAQYFGPGTRLTVL.

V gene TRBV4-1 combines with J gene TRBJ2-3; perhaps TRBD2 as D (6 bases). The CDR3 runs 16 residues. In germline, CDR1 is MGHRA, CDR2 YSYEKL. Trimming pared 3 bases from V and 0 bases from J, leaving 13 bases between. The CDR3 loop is CASSQFRGTSTDTQYF. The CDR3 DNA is TGCGCCAGCAGCCAGTTCCGCGGGACTAGCACAGATACGCAGTATTTT.

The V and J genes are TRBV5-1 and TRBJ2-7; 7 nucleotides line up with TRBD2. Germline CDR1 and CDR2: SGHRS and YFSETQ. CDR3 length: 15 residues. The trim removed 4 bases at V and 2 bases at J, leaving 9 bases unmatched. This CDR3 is CASSERARETYEQYF. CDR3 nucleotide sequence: TGCGCCAGCAGCGAGAGGGCGCGGGAGACCTACGAGCAGTACTTC.

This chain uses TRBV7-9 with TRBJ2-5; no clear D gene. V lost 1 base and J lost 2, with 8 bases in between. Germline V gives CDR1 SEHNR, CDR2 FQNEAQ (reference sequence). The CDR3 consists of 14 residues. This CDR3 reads CASSLGSNQETQYF. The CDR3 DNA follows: TGTGCCAGCAGCTTAGGTAGCAATCAAGAGACCCAGTACTTC.

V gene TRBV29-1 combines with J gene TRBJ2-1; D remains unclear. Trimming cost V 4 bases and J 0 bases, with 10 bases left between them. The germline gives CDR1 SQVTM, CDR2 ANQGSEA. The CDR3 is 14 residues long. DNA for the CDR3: TGCAGCGTTGGGTCTGTAAGCTCCTACAATGAGCAGTTCTTC. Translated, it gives CSVGSVSSYNEQFF.